These 20 T cell receptor beta chains were sequenced from one sample in a study of blood T cells in healthy people across ages. A sample-barcoded 5' primer and a J-beta primer mix were used in a second PCR of roughly 6 to 11 cycles. One entry per CDR3 protein, called by TCRdb with MiXCR from the 5' RACE reads. Of about 570,000 distinct CDR3 sequences in the sample, about 28% were seen once. The sample was also reused in another study, on T cells of mothers and their children.

Source material: blood. The receptor source for this set is a boy aged 2 to 9 in good health.

This chain links TRBV20-1 with TRBJ2-5; no clear D gene. The closer fit of TRBJ2-1 to the DNA end suggests the J call may be wrong. The CDR3 is made up of 11 amino acids. CDR1 DFQATT and CDR2 SNEGSKA come from the germline V gene (reference sequence). CDR3 nucleotide sequence: TGCAGTGCTAGAGATATACATGAGCAGTTCTTC. Residues: CSARDIHEQFF.

This clonotype showed up just a few times. The chain is built from TRBV30 and TRBJ1-1, with D unclear. Germline-derived CDR1 and CDR2 are GTSNPN and SVGIG (reference sequence). The CDR3 has 12 amino acids. The germline V and J ends were trimmed by 0 bases and 5 bases, with 7 bases remaining between them. CDR3 residues: CAWSVSRTEAFF. The CDR3 DNA is TGTGCCTGGAGTGTATCGAGGACTGAAGCTTTCTTT.

This clonotype was counted between two and nine times. This chain connects TRBV10-2 to TRBJ1-4; D unclear. The CDR3 totals 11 residues. Per the germline V gene, CDR1 is WSHSY and CDR2 is SAAADI. With 11 bases removed from V and 5 bases from J, the gap between germline ends came to 9 bases. As DNA, the CDR3 is TGCGCCGCCGGAAAAAATGAAAAACTGTTTTTT. Protein product: CAAGKNEKLFF.

The chain employs TRBV13 and TRBJ2-5; D perhaps matches TRBD1 (6 bases). Germline V gene sequence: CDR1 PRHDT, CDR2 FYEKMQ (reference sequence). This CDR3 is 15 amino acids long. Trimming removed 3 bases at V and 2 bases at J, with 13 bases between. In DNA, the CDR3 is TGTGCCAGCAGCTTCCAGGGGTTGCGGCAAGAGACCCAGTACTTC. As protein: CASSFQGLRQETQYF.

This clonotype has at least ten counts. The genes are TRBV5-1 and TRBJ2-7; 7 nucleotides line up with TRBD2. V shed 4 bases, J shed 5 bases, and the junction held 9 bases outside the gene matches. This CDR3 is built from 14 residues. Germline CDR1 SGHRS, CDR2 YFSETQ. The DNA of the CDR3 is TGCGCCAGCAGCCCGCAAGGGAGGGGAGACGAGCAGTACTTC. Translated, it gives CASSPQGRGDEQYF.

The genes are TRBV10-3 and TRBJ2-7, with D perhaps assigned TRBD1 or TRBD2 (5 bases each). CDR1 is ENHRY and CDR2 is SYGVKD in the germline V gene. Trimming cost V 4 bases and J 6 bases, with 10 bases left between them. The CDR3 totals 12 residues. The CDR3 region has the DNA TGTGCCATCAGTGGGGACCAATTCGAGCAGTACTTC. Its protein product is CAISGDQFEQYF.

The rearrangement uses TRBV2 and TRBJ2-2; no clear D gene. The CDR3 has 14 amino acids. Germline CDR1 and CDR2: SNHLY and FYNNEI. Trimming removed 5 bases from V and 2 bases from J, with 9 bases in between. DNA of the CDR3: TGTGCCAGCAGTAGGCAGATTAACACCGGGGAGCTGTTTTTT. Translated, it gives CASSRQINTGELFF.

At least ten counts were recorded for this clonotype. The CDR3 coding sequence is TGTGCCAGCAGCGGAACCTCCGGCTACACCTTC. Translated: CASSGTSGYTF. The gene calls are TRBV12-3 or TRBV12-4 and TRBJ1-2, with unresolved D. The V end was cut by 6 bases, the J end by 8 bases, with 10 bases between. The CDR3 sequence is 11 residues long.

CDR3 amino acids: CASSPLSAGSYGYTF. The CDR3 nucleotides read TGTGCCAGCAGCCCTCTCTCCGCAGGTTCCTATGGCTACACCTTC. This chain uses TRBV6-1 with TRBJ1-2; D gene uncertain. CDR3 size: 15 residues. Looked up from germline, CDR1 is MNHNS and CDR2 is SASEGT. The V end lost 6 bases, the J end lost 4 bases, and 18 bases lay between the germline ends.

This clonotype was counted a few times. The chain recombines TRBV19 with TRBJ2-3; D is ambiguous. Germline V gene lookup returns CDR1 LNHDA and CDR2 SQIVND (reference sequence). The CDR3 loop spans 13 amino acids. Trimming stripped 6 bases from V and 1 base from J, with 8 bases between. The CDR3 here is CASRWYGTDTQYF. The CDR3, as DNA: TGTGCCAGTAGGTGGTATGGCACAGATACGCAGTATTTT.

The chain recombines TRBV3-1 with TRBJ1-1; no clear D. V dropped 2 bases and J dropped 5 bases, with 9 bases sitting between them. Looked up from germline, CDR1 is LGHDT and CDR2 is YNNKEL (reference sequence). The length of the CDR3 is 13 residues. The CDR3, as DNA: TGTGCCAGCAGCCAACGGAGTTTAACTGAAGCTTTCTTT. Residues: CASSQRSLTEAFF.

This clonotype has only a few counts. The rearrangement links TRBV12-3 or TRBV12-4 to TRBJ2-5; a weak D match, TRBD1 (6 bases). The V end was cut by 6 bases, the J end by 1 base, with 12 bases between. The CDR3 covers 14 residues. As DNA, the CDR3 is TGTGCCAGCAGGTCAGGGGTTGCCCAAGAGACCCAGTACTTC. Translation gives CASRSGVAQETQYF.

In its sample, this clonotype was seen a few times. The V gene is TRBV4-1, the J gene TRBJ1-4; a possible D gene is TRBD1 (5 bases). V lost 5 bases, J lost 7 bases, and 14 bases lay in between. Germline CDR1 is MGHRA and CDR2 is YSYEKL. The CDR3 loop spans 14 amino acids. CDR3 DNA sequence: TGCGCCAGCAGCGACCGGGACTATGGTGAAAAACTGTTTTTT. Its translation: CASSDRDYGEKLFF.

The rearrangement joins TRBV30 to TRBJ1-6; D remains ambiguous. The CDR3 contains 12 residues. CDR1 is GTSNPN, CDR2 SVGIG, per germline (reference sequence). With 2 bases removed from V and 10 bases from J, the gap between germline ends came to 9 bases. CDR3 amino acids: CAWSRTASPLHF. CDR3 in DNA: TGTGCCTGGAGTCGGACGGCCTCACCCCTCCACTTT.

This clonotype was observed a handful of times. The CDR3 nucleotides are TGCAGCGTGGGAGGAATAGGGCTCGGATACAATGAGCAGTTCTTC. It codes for CSVGGIGLGYNEQFF. The chain couples TRBV29-1 to TRBJ2-1; maybe TRBD2 (6 bases). With 6 bases removed from V and 4 bases from J, the gap between germline ends came to 19 bases. This CDR3 has 15 amino acids. Germline V gene sequence: CDR1 SQVTM, CDR2 ANQGSEA.

The rearrangement joins TRBV20-1 to TRBJ2-1, with 12 nucleotides matching TRBD2. With V trimmed by 1 base and J by 0 bases, 7 bases remained unmatched. The germline CDR1 and CDR2 sequences are DFQATT and SNEGSKA (reference sequence). The CDR3 runs to 18 residues. The CDR3 DNA follows: TGCAGTGCTAGAGTTCCGGGACTAGCGGGCCCCTCCTACAATGAGCAGTTCTTC. Its translation is CSARVPGLAGPSYNEQFF.

The rearrangement joins TRBV30 to TRBJ2-7; D is perhaps TRBD1 (6 bases). The CDR3 consists of 14 residues. The ends were cut back, 0 bases at V and 3 bases at J, with 12 bases in the middle. Germline CDR1 reads GTSNPN; CDR2 reads SVGIG (reference sequence). CDR3: CAWSVKSGDYEQYF. CDR3 nucleotides: TGTGCCTGGAGTGTAAAGTCAGGGGACTACGAGCAGTACTTC.

The chain couples TRBV5-1 to TRBJ2-5, with 9 bases matching TRBD2. The CDR3 is 16 amino acids. Looked up from germline, CDR1 is SGHRS and CDR2 is YFSETQ. Unmatched junction bases numbered 8, after V lost 0 bases and J lost 5 bases. The DNA for the CDR3 is TGCGCCAGCAGCTTGGGAGCGGGGGGCCTCCTGGAGACCCAGTACTTC. It encodes CASSLGAGGLLETQYF.

The CDR3 reads CASSLPGTSSTDTQYF. CDR3 DNA: TGCGCCAGCAGCTTGCCCGGGACTAGCAGCACAGATACGCAGTATTTT. This rearrangement joins TRBV5-1 to TRBJ2-3; 9 nucleotides agree with TRBD2. This CDR3 has 16 residues. With 1 base clipped from V and 0 bases from J, the junction kept 3 bases outside the gene matches. From germline, CDR1 is SGHRS and CDR2 YFSETQ.

This clonotype showed up many times. The chain links TRBV3-1 to TRBJ2-7, with 11 bases fitting TRBD2. CDR1 LGHDT and CDR2 YNNKEL come from the germline V gene (reference sequence). J lost 3 bases, V lost 4 bases, and 2 bases had no gene match. The CDR3 spans 14 residues. CDR3 coding DNA: TGTGCCAGCAGCCCCGGGACTAGCGGCTACGAGCAGTACTTC. It is translated as CASSPGTSGYEQYF.